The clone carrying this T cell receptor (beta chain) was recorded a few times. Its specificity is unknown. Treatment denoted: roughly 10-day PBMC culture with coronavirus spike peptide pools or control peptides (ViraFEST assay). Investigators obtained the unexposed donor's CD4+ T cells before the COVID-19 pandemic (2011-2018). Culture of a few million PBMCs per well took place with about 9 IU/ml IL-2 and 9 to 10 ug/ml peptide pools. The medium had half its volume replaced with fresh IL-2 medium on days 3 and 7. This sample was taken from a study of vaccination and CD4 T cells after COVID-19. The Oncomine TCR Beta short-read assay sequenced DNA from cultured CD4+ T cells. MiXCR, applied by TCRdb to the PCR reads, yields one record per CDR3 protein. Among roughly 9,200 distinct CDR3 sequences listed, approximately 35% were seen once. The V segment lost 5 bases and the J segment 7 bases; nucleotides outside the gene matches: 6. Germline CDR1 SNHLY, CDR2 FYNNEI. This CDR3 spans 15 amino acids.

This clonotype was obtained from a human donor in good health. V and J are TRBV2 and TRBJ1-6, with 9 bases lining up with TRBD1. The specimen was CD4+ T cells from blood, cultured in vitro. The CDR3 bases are TGTGCCAGCAGTCGGGACAGGGTGGACAATTCACCCCTCCACTTT. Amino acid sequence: CASSRDRVDNSPLHF.